What follows describes a single T cell receptor (beta chain). The CDR3 is 13 amino acids. J gave up 5 bases and V 0 bases, and 0 bases lay outside the gene matches. In germline, CDR1 is MDHEN, CDR2 SYDVKM. The source of the sample is a study of T cell responses to AZD1222 COVID-19 vaccine. On the study more broadly: Second-dose groups at about 4 or about 12 weeks were pooled.

Sequenced by immunoSEQ multiplex PCR; TCRdb stores in-frame clones only, minus some. The sample lists just under 90,000 clones, 88% occurring once. The sequenced sample was peripheral blood, obtained on day 0 of AZD1222 vaccination. V gene TRBV28 combines with J gene TRBJ1-1, with TRBD1 matching over 7 bases. The receptor was derived from an adult in good health. The CDR3 DNA follows: TGTGCCAGCAGTTTATGGACAGGGACTGAAGCTTTCTTT. It specifies CASSLWTGTEAFF. The full variable domain, rest sourced from reference TRBV28 and TRBJ1-1, is DVKVTQSSRYLVKRTGEKVFLECVQDMDHENMFWYRQDPGLGLRLIYFSYDVKMKEKGDIPEGYSVSREKKERFSLILESASTNQTSMYLCASSLWTGTEAFFGQGTRLTVV.